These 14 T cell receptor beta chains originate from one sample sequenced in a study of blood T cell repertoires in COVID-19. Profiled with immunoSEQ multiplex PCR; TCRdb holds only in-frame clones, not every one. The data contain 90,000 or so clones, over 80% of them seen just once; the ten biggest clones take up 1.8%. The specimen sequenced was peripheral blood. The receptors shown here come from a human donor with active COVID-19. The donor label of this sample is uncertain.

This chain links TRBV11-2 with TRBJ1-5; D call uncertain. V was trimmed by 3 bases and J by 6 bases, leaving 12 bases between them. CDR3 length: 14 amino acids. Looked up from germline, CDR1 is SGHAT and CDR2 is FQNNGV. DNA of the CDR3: TGTGCCAGCAGCTTGGGTTATCGCGGTCAGCCCCAGCATTTT. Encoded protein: CASSLGYRGQPQHF.

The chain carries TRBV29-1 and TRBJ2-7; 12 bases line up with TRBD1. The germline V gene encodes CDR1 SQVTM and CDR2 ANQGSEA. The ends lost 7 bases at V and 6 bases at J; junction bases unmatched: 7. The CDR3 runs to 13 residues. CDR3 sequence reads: CSARDRGRSEQYF. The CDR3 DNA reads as TGCAGCGCCCGGGACAGGGGGCGCAGCGAGCAGTACTTC.

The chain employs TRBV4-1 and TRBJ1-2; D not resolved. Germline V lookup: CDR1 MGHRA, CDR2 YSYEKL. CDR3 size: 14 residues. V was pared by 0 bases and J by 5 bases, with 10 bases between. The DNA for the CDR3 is TGCGCCAGCAGCCAAGATCTGGGGAGTTATGGCTACACCTTC. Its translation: CASSQDLGSYGYTF.

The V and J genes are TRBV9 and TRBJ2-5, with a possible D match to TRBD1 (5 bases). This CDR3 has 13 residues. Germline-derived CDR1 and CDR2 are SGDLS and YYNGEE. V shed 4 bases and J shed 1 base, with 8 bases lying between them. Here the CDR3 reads CASSRQIQETQYF. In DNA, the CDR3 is TGTGCCAGCAGCCGACAGATCCAAGAGACCCAGTACTTC.

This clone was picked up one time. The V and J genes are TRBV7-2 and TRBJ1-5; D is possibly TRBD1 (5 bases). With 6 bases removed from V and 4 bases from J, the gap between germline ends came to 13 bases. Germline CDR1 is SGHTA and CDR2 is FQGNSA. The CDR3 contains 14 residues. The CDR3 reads CASRAGGTNQPQHF. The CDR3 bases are TGTGCCAGCAGGGCCGGGGGGACTAATCAGCCCCAGCATTTT.

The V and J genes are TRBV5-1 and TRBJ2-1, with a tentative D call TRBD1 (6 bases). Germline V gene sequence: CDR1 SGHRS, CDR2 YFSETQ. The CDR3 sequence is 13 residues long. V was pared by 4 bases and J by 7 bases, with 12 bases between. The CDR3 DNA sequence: TGCGCCAGCAGCCCGGGGACACAGAATGAGCAGTTCTTC. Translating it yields CASSPGTQNEQFF.

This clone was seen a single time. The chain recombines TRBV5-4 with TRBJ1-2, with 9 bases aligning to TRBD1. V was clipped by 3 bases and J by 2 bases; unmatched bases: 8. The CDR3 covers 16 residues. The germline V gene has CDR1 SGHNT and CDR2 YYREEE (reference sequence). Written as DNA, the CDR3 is TGTGCCAGCAGCTCACAGGGGGCCCCCGTGAACTATGGCTACACCTTC. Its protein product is CASSSQGAPVNYGYTF. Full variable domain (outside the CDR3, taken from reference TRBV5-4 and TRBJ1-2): ETGVTQSPTHLIKTRGQQVTLRCSSQSGHNTVSWYQQALGQGPQFIFQYYREEENGRGNFPPRFSGLQFPNYSSELNVNALELDDSALYLCASSSQGAPVNYGYTFGSGTRLTVV.

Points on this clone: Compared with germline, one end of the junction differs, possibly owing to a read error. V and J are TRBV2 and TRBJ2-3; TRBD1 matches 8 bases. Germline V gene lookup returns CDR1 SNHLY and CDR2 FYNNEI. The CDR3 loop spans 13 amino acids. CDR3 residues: CASTEQGADTQYF. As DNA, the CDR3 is TGTGCCAGCACTGAACAGGGGGCAGATACGCAGTATTTT.

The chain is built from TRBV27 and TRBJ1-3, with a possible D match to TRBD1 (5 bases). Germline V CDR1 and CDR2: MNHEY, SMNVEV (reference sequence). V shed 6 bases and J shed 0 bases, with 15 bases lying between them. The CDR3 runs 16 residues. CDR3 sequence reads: CASSPFGGNSGNTIYF. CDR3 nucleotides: TGTGCCAGCAGCCCTTTTGGGGGGAACTCTGGAAACACCATATATTTT.

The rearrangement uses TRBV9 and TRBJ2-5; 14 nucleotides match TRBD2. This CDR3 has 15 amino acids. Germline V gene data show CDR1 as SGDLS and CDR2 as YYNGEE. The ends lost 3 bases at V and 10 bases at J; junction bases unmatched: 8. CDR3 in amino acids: CASSASGLAGEVQYF. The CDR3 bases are TGTGCCAGCAGCGCATCGGGACTAGCGGGGGAGGTCCAGTACTTC.

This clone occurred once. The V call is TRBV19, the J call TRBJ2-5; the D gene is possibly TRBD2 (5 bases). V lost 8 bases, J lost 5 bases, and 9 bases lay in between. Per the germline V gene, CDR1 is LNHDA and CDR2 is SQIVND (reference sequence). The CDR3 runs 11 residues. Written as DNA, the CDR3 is TGTGCCAGTGGCCCGGGGGAGACCCAGTACTTC. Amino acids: CASGPGETQYF.

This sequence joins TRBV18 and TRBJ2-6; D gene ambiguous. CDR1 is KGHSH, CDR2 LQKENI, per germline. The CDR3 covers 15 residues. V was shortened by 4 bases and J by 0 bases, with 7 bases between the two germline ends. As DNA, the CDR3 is TGTGCCAGCTCACAGGCGGTCTCTGGGGCCAACGTCCTGACTTTC. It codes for CASSQAVSGANVLTF.

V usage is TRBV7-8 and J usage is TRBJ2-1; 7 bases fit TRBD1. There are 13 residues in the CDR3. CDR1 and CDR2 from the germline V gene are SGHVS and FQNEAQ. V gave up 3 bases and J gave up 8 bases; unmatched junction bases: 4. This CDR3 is CASSFLQGDEQFF. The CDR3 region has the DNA TGTGCCAGCAGCTTTCTGCAGGGGGATGAGCAGTTCTTC.

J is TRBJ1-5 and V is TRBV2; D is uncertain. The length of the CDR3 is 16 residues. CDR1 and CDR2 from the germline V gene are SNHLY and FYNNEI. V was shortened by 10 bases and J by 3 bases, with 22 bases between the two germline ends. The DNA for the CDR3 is TGTGCCACCGTACGGGGTCCCACGGCCTTCAATCAGCCCCAGCATTTT. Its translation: CATVRGPTAFNQPQHF.